The next 6 T cell receptor beta chains were all read from a single sample in a study of cytomegalovirus exposure and HLA in healthy donors (dated by TCRdb to about 2017). The library relied on the immunoSEQ multiplex PCR assay. For the multiplex PCR, a mixture combining 60 forward primers for TCR Vbeta segments and 13 reverse primers for TCR Jbeta segments was used. This is the immuneACCESS table as TCRdb keeps it, with only in-frame sequences that have V and J called. A part of the clones is gone; compared with another copy, unresolved V genes explain less than half, and the rest is unexplained. The sample table holds approximately 190,000 clones, of which around four fifths were seen once. The ten largest make up 0.7% to 0.95% of the sample. Sequencing was performed on PBMCs. Source of these receptors: a woman younger than 35 in good health and CMV-seronegative.

The rearrangement links TRBV2 to TRBJ2-3; maybe TRBD1 (6 bases). CDR3 length equals 15 residues. V shed 6 bases and J shed 4 bases, with 17 bases lying between them. CDR1 is SNHLY and CDR2 is FYNNEI in the germline V gene. DNA of the CDR3: TGTGCCAGCAGCGATGACAGGAGTGCGGCAGATACGCAGTATTTT. This encodes CASSDDRSAADTQYF.

The V call is TRBV5-1, the J call TRBJ2-3; D is ambiguous. In germline, CDR1 is SGHRS, CDR2 YFSETQ. This CDR3 has 14 residues. Trimming removed 2 bases from V and 0 bases from J, with 7 bases in between. CDR3 in amino acids: CASSLTQSTDTQYF. CDR3 in DNA: TGCGCCAGCAGCTTAACACAAAGCACAGATACGCAGTATTTT.

The chain combines TRBV2 with TRBJ2-7, with 8 bases lining up with TRBD1. The CDR3 is made up of 15 amino acids. J was trimmed by 4 bases and V by 7 bases; bases with no gene match: 12. Looked up from germline, CDR1 is SNHLY and CDR2 is FYNNEI. CDR3 DNA: TGTGCCAGCACGACCGGACAGGGATGGTTGTACGAGCAGTACTTC. Residues: CASTTGQGWLYEQYF.

The chain uses TRBV5-1 and TRBJ1-1, with unresolved D. CDR3 size: 13 residues. V lost 4 bases, J lost 3 bases, and 10 bases lay in between. Germline lookup yields CDR1 SGHRS and CDR2 YFSETQ. CDR3 nucleotide sequence: TGCGCCAGCAGCAGTACGGGAGACACTGAAGCTTTCTTT. This translates into CASSSTGDTEAFF. Full variable domain (rest looked up from reference TRBV5-1 and TRBJ1-1): KAGVTQTPRYLIKTRGQQVTLSCSPISGHRSVSWYQQTPGQGLQFLFEYFSETQRNKGNFPGRFSGRQFSNSRSEMNVSTLELGDSALYLCASSSTGDTEAFFGQGTRLTVV.

The chain joins TRBV28 to TRBJ2-3; 10 bases map to TRBD2. J gave up 5 bases and V 4 bases, and 6 bases lay outside the gene matches. Looked up from germline, CDR1 is MDHEN and CDR2 is SYDVKM. This CDR3 is built from 15 residues. The CDR3 bases are TGTGCCAGCAGTTCACTAGCGGGATATGGAGATACGCAGTATTTT. Protein: CASSSLAGYGDTQYF.

The chain recombines TRBV5-8 with TRBJ2-1, with D perhaps matching TRBD2 (5 bases). Germline V gene lookup returns CDR1 SGHTS and CDR2 YDEGEE. V was pared by 4 bases and J by 9 bases, with 23 bases between. This CDR3 contains 16 residues. For the CDR3, the DNA is TGTGCCAGCAGCCCGCGGACTCCAGTTGGATTACCTGAGCAGTTCTTC. Amino acids: CASSPRTPVGLPEQFF.